This T cell receptor beta chain was sequenced during a study of naive and memory T cell subsets. V shed 3 bases and J shed 3 bases, with 12 bases lying between them. The CDR3 sequence is 14 residues long. In germline, CDR1 is KGHSH, CDR2 LQKENI. An equimolar mix of two oligonucleotides served as the beta constant-region primer for TRBC1 and TRBC2. Four rounds of PCR amplified the ligated cDNA using nested alpha and beta constant-region primers plus SP2. TCRdb re-analysed the UMI-ligation and nested PCR reads in MiXCR, keeping a single row per CDR3 protein. The data contain 150,000 or so distinct CDR3 sequences, 17% of them singletons.

The specimen sequenced was naive CD4+ T cells from blood. The source of this sequence is a human donor in good health. The rearrangement links TRBV18 to TRBJ2-7, with no clear D. The DNA for the CDR3 is TGTGCCAGCTCACCTGGCGCCTTGGGCTACGAGCAGTACTTC. Amino acids: CASSPGALGYEQYF.